One T cell receptor (beta chain) is described in this entry. Its antigen remains undetermined. Base qualities are not recorded, but no much larger clone differs from it by a single base. The immunoSEQ Assay, a bias-controlled multiplex PCR, was used to amplify TCRbeta CDR3 regions from genomic DNA. From the authors' description of their analysis: Nucleated cell counts per sample were estimated from amplification of reference gene primers within the assay. Sequence reads were collapsed and filtered to measure the absolute abundance of every unique TCRbeta CDR3 rearrangement. For each sample, productive Simpson clonality was calculated by taking the square root of Simpson's diversity index across productive rearrangements. The table comes from immuneACCESS by way of TCRdb, which keeps in-frame sequences with V and J called. Part of the clones is missing from these tables; in studies checked, under half for an unresolved V gene and the rest for unknown reasons. D and trimming were read from the DNA, whereas the V and J calls and clone size are those reported in that table. Within this sample are roughly 220,000 clones, with around 91% of them counted one time only. 3.5% of the sample rests with the top ten.

This record belongs to a study of blood T cell repertoires in COVID-19 (dated by TCRdb to 2018 to 2020). Some background on the complete study: Samples covering the acute and convalescent phases of COVID-19 were provided by collaborators in the United States, Italy and Spain. The prospective study material was composed of cDNA or gDNA derived from T cells, B-cell-depleted T cells, or PBMCs. The dataset comprised deeply sampled blood TCRbeta repertoires from subjects exposed to, actively infected with, or recovered from COVID-19. The repertoires were released in a freely available public database meant as a resource for research on the immune response to SARS-CoV-2. Samples were obtained from the ongoing ImmuneRACE study (first 160 participants) and from over 1,000 subjects provided by 6 global collaborators. A de-identified subject ID, COVID-19 status, age in years and sex were almost always included in the sample metadata. Where HLA class I and class II types were available, the types were taken from metadata supplied by the sample provider, not from assay-based typing. Paper-wide results and their limitations: Clinical and demographic metadata were provided uncurated, with the amount varying by source and participant.

Reading the germline V gene gives CDR1 SGHTS and CDR2 YDEGEE. V is trimmed back by 4 bases and J by 5 bases, and the junction contains 8 bases that no gene match accounts for. The CDR3 sequence holds 14 residues, the cysteine and phenylalanine included. Just CDR3 DNA is preserved here, 42 bases in frame from base 1. In the prospective study, participants were roughly 18 to 89 years old, resided in 20 to 30 geographic areas of the United States, and were enrolled through a virtual design. In the prospective study, participants were assigned to cohorts based on the clinical history participants reported in a screening survey and a study questionnaire. Mobile phlebotomists in the prospective study collected whole blood, serum and a nasopharyngeal or oropharyngeal swab from every participant. Over a roughly 2-month period, participants in the prospective study had the option of providing additional blood draws and questionnaires. Prospective study blood samples were shipped either frozen or at room temperature before DNA extraction.

Specimen: PBMCs or T cells enriched from blood (not recorded which). The sequence links TRBV5-8 to TRBJ2-7; 8 bases in between match TRBD1. This receptor was obtained from a woman aged 18-29 years in a cohort exposed to, infected with or recovered from COVID-19 (not recorded which). This receptor carries the CDR3 CASSPRTGWDEQYF. The nucleotide sequence is given as TGTGCCAGCAGCCCGCGGACAGGGTGGGACGAGCAGTACTTC.